Listed below are T cell receptor beta chains from one sample, sequenced in a study of Graves' ophthalmopathy and Graves' hyperthyroidism. TCRdb re-derived calls from the multiplex PCR reads in MiXCR, one entry per CDR3 protein. The data contain about 620,000 distinct CDR3 sequences, 22% of them singletons. Sequencing used peripheral blood. Receptor source: a woman between 18 and 30 years old with stable Graves' hyperthyroidism. Some clones in this sample may be carry-over from other donors' samples. Both conserved end residues are part of each CDR3. Fields, in order: J gene, clone size, D gene, V gene, CDR3 DNA, CDR3 protein. The D gene is left open where the match is weak. Size tells how often a clone was seen (once, few, many) or the class of an expanded clone, and some rows leave it out.

TRBJ2-5 - TRBD2 TRBV9 TGTGCCAGCAGCGTAACTGGGGGACTAGGTGGCCAGACCCAGTACTTC CASSVTGGLGGQTQYF
TRBJ2-7 - - TRBV30 TGTGCCTGGAGTGGCCTTGCGGGCTACGAGCAGTACTTC CAWSGLAGYEQYF
TRBJ2-5 - TRBD2 TRBV20-1 TGCAGTGCGTTTAGCGGGGTTCAAGAGACCCAGTACTTC CSAFSGVQETQYF
TRBJ1-1 - - TRBV12-3/TRBV12-4 TGTGCCAGCAGCGATGTTGTGAGGGTCCGCGGTGAAGCTTTCTTT CASSDVVRVRGEAFF
TRBJ2-5 many TRBD1 TRBV3-1 TGTGCCAGCAGCTCCTCGACAGGGCGAGAGACCCAGTACTTC CASSSSTGRETQYF
TRBJ1-2 few - TRBV12-3/TRBV12-4 TGTGCCAGCAGTTTAGGGGTGGCTGGCTACACCTTC CASSLGVAGYTF
TRBJ2-7 - TRBD1 TRBV12-3/TRBV12-4 TGTGCCAGCAGACCAGGGGGCACCTGGTACGAGCAGTACTTC CASRPGGTWYEQYF
TRBJ2-7 many - TRBV5-1 TGCGCCAGCAGCTTGGGACAGGACAGCTCCTACGAGCAGTACTTC CASSLGQDSSYEQYF
TRBJ2-7 many - TRBV6-4 TGTGCCAGCACCGAAAGGACAGCTACCGGGAGTTTGTCCTACGAGCAGTACTTC CASTERTATGSLSYEQYF
TRBJ1-1 - - TRBV20-1 TGCAGTGCTAGAGATCTGGGGGAGAGGGCTTTCTTT CSARDLGERAFF
TRBJ2-7 few TRBD2 TRBV18 TGTGCCAGCTCAACGGGAGGGGCCCTAGCGGGCAAATCCTACGAGCAGTACTTC CASSTGGALAGKSYEQYF
TRBJ1-6 few TRBD1 TRBV5-1 TGCGCCAGCTACCCCGGGACAGGGACAGGTTCACCCCTCCACTTT CASYPGTGTGSPLHF
TRBJ2-2 - - TRBV20-1 TGCAGTGCTAGAGTAGGGGGTTCGGTCGGGGAGCTGTTTTTT CSARVGGSVGELFF
TRBJ2-1 - TRBD1 TRBV20-1 TGCAGTGCTAGTGTACAGGGGGCCAATGAGCAGTTCTTC CSASVQGANEQFF
TRBJ2-2 many - TRBV6-2/TRBV6-3 TGTGCCAGCAGTTACCGGGGTGACACCGGGGAGCTGTTTTTT CASSYRGDTGELFF
TRBJ1-1 many - TRBV19 TGTGCCAGTAGTATAGCCGCTGGTCGGACTGAAGCTTTCTTT CASSIAAGRTEAFF
TRBJ2-5 many - TRBV12-3/TRBV12-4 TGTGCCAGCAGCTCGCCGAGGGTTAACATCGGTATGGAGACCCAGTACTTC CASSSPRVNIGMETQYF
TRBJ1-5 many - TRBV28 TGTGCCAGCAGTTTAGGCCCACAGGTCTTTAGCAATCAGCCCCAGCATTTT CASSLGPQVFSNQPQHF
TRBJ2-7 many - TRBV5-1 TGCGCCAGCAGCGCGGGGACAGTGTACGAGCAGTACTTC CASSAGTVYEQYF
TRBJ1-3 few - TRBV18 TGTGCCAGCTCACCAGGGAGGCAGCTTGGAAACACCATATATTTT CASSPGRQLGNTIYF
TRBJ1-2 - TRBD1 TRBV12-3/TRBV12-4 TGTGCCAGCAGTTTACCTCGGGACAGGGTCGGGGAGACCTTC CASSLPRDRVGETF
TRBJ1-1 - - TRBV6-1 TGTGCCAGCAGTGGACGACAGGCGCGCACTGAAGCTTTCTTT CASSGRQARTEAFF
TRBJ1-2 - - TRBV7-2 TGTGCCAGCAGCCAGACAGGAAACTATGGCTTCACCTTC CASSQTGNYGFTF
TRBJ2-7 few TRBD1 TRBV11-2 TGTGCCAGCACCCTAGAGACAGGGGGCCTCTACGAGCAGTACTTC CASTLETGGLYEQYF
TRBJ2-5 - - TRBV7-2 TGTGCCAGCAGCCCTCTAGGAGGGGGGACCCAGTACTTC CASSPLGGGTQYF
TRBJ1-6 - - TRBV7-9 TGTGCCAGCAGCTTAGGACAGACGACCTATAATTCACCCCTCCACTTT CASSLGQTTYNSPLHF
TRBJ1-5 - TRBD1 TRBV12-3/TRBV12-4 TGTGCCAGCAATTCAGCCGGGACAGGGGGCAATCAGCCCCAGCATTTT CASNSAGTGGNQPQHF
TRBJ2-2 - TRBD2 TRBV19 TGTGCCAGTAGTACCCGACTAGCAGGAGACACCGGGGAGCTGTTTTTT CASSTRLAGDTGELFF
TRBJ2-4 many TRBD1 TRBV7-3 TGTGCCAGCAGCTTAACGTGGGGACAGGCAGACATTCAGTACTTC CASSLTWGQADIQYF
TRBJ1-1 many - TRBV7-8 TGTGCCAGCAGCTTATTCCAGGGGACCGGCACTGAAGCTTTCTTT CASSLFQGTGTEAFF
TRBJ1-5 - TRBD1 TRBV28 TGTGCCAGCAGTAATCCGGGACAGGGCTTCAATCAGCCCCAGCATTTT CASSNPGQGFNQPQHF
TRBJ2-7 - - TRBV11-1 TGTGCCAGCAGCCCCTTCGCGTACGAGCAGTACTTC CASSPFAYEQYF
TRBJ1-1 - - TRBV6-1 TGTGCCAGCAGTGAATTAGGGGCACGGGGAACTGAAGCTTTCTTT CASSELGARGTEAFF
TRBJ1-1 many TRBD1 TRBV12-3/TRBV12-4 TGTGCCAGCACCCCCGCCCCGGGACAGGGGAACACTGAAGCTTTCTTT CASTPAPGQGNTEAFF
TRBJ2-5 few TRBD2 TRBV6-5 TGTGCCAGCAGGTCCTCGGGTAGCGGGGTCTACCAAGAGACCCAGTACTTC CASRSSGSGVYQETQYF
TRBJ1-3 many - TRBV28 TGTGCCAGCAGGGTAACGGGGGTTGGAAACACCATATATTTT CASRVTGVGNTIYF
TRBJ1-5 many - TRBV6-2/TRBV6-3 TGTGCCAGCAGTTACACCTCAGGGGTCCAGCCCCAGCATTTT CASSYTSGVQPQHF
TRBJ1-5 few - TRBV19 TGTGCCAGTAGTATTTTCGGGGGAGGGGGTCAGCCCCAGCATTTT CASSIFGGGGQPQHF
TRBJ1-6 many - TRBV6-5 TGTGCCAGCAGTTACTCTCCGATAGCTTCACCCCTCCACTTT CASSYSPIASPLHF